These T cell receptor beta chains were read from a single sample in a study of shared clonotypes between healthy human individuals. The repertoire was sequenced with immunoSEQ multiplex PCR; TCRdb's copy has only in-frame clones and lacks some. The profile shows about 2 million clones, about 95% of them singletons. Sequencing used naive CD8+ T cells sorted from blood. These receptors were collected from a man younger than 35 in good health. The CDR3 runs from the conserved cysteine through the conserved F or W. The D gene is left open where the match is weak. Not every row has a clone size; where given, it reads once, few, many or a size class.

TRBJ2-6,NA,TRBV9,TRBD1,TGTGCCAGCAGCGTAGGAGAGGGACAGGGCTTCTCTGGGGCCAACGTCCTGACTTTC,CASSVGEGQGFSGANVLTF
TRBJ2-7,NA,TRBV7-9,NA,TGTGCCAGCAGCTTACTAGAGCCCGGAGAGGGGAAGAGTTCCTACGAGCAGTACTTC,CASSLLEPGEGKSSYEQYF
TRBJ1-2,NA,TRBV19,NA,TGTGCCAGTAGTGGGGACTTCTATGGCTACACCTTC,CASSGDFYGYTF
TRBJ1-2,NA,TRBV19,NA,TGTGCCAGTAGCGATTATGGCTACACCTTC,CASSDYGYTF
TRBJ1-1,NA,TRBV4-1,TRBD1,TGCGCCAGCAGCCCCTGGACAGGGACAGAGGTCGCTGAAGCTTTCTTT,CASSPWTGTEVAEAFF
TRBJ2-2,NA,TRBV2,NA,TGTGCCAGCAGCTCGGGACAAGGATACACCGGGGAGCTGTTTTTT,CASSSGQGYTGELFF
TRBJ2-7,NA,TRBV2,TRBD1,TGTGCCAGCATGGAGGAGACAGGGGGCTACGAGCAGTACTTC,CASMEETGGYEQYF
TRBJ1-1,few,TRBV6-6,NA,TGTGCCAGCTTAACAGGCTGGGCGAACACTGAAGCTTTCTTT,CASLTGWANTEAFF
TRBJ2-1,NA,TRBV14,TRBD2,TGTGCCAGCAGCCCAGCGGGAGGCGGCTACAATGAGCAGTTCTTC,CASSPAGGGYNEQFF
TRBJ1-2,NA,TRBV5-1,NA,TGCGCCAGCAGCCCCAGGTCCACAGCCGACTATGGCTACACCTTC,CASSPRSTADYGYTF
TRBJ2-3,NA,TRBV4-3,TRBD2,TGCGCCAGCAGCCAAGGGACTAGGGGCACAGATACGCAGTATTTT,CASSQGTRGTDTQYF
TRBJ1-1,NA,TRBV28,TRBD1,TGTGCCAGCAGTTTGTCGCCGGGACAGACGACGGGGGCTTTCTTT,CASSLSPGQTTGAFF
TRBJ1-2,NA,TRBV6-5,NA,TGTGCCAGCAGCTACCGGGGAGAAGGCTACACCTTC,CASSYRGEGYTF
TRBJ2-1,NA,TRBV27,TRBD2,TGTGCCAGCAGTTTTTTTGGCGGGGGGGCTGATGAGCAGTTCTTC,CASSFFGGGADEQFF
TRBJ2-7,NA,TRBV6-5,NA,TGTGCCAGCAGTTTAGGGAGGGGGGCGGTGACCTACGAGCAGTACTTC,CASSLGRGAVTYEQYF
TRBJ1-6,NA,TRBV4-1,TRBD1,TGCGCCAGCAGCCCAGACGTTGGACAGGGGGCGAAGTTTTCACCCCTCCACTTT,CASSPDVGQGAKFSPLHF
TRBJ2-7,NA,TRBV4-3,NA,TGCGCCAGCAGCCAATTTCTGAGGTACGAGCAGTACTTC,CASSQFLRYEQYF
TRBJ2-7,NA,TRBV7-3,NA,TGTGCCAGCAGCTTCGGACCAACCTACGAGCAGTACTTC,CASSFGPTYEQYF
TRBJ1-2,NA,TRBV28,TRBD1,TGTGCCAGCAGTATATTACTCGGAGACAGGGACCTCTATGGCTACACCTTC,CASSILLGDRDLYGYTF